Listed below are T cell receptor beta chains from one sample, sequenced in a study of shared clonotypes between healthy human individuals. Assay: immunoSEQ multiplex PCR; the TCRdb copy retains only in-frame clones and omits some. The sample contains about 1.4 million clones, around 95% of which appear only once. Material: naive CD4+ T cells sorted from blood. The receptors stem from a man aged 25 to 40 in good health. Each CDR3 is given with its conserved first and last residue. D genes are given only for firm matches. The size of a clone is reported for some rows only, either as once, few or many, or as a class for expanded clones.

TRBJ2-3 TRBV5-1 . . CASSLVGARMTDTQYF TGCGCCAGCAGCTTGGTGGGAGCGCGAATGACAGATACGCAGTATTTT
TRBJ1-1 TRBV5-1 . . CASSLRSTGLNTEAFF TGCGCCAGCAGCTTGAGGTCGACAGGCCTGAACACTGAAGCTTTCTTT
TRBJ2-2 TRBV11-3 . . CASSLARPGNGGELFF TGTGCCAGCAGCTTAGCCAGACCGGGGAACGGCGGGGAGCTGTTTTTT
TRBJ2-7 TRBV2 . . CASSDWGLEQYF TGTGCCAGCAGTGATTGGGGACTCGAGCAGTACTTC
TRBJ2-3 TRBV7-2 TRBD2 . CASSLTSGRGDTQYF TGTGCCAGCAGTCTGACTAGCGGGAGGGGGGATACGCAGTATTTT
TRBJ1-1 TRBV6-5 . once CASSYWAGAGNTEAFF TGTGCCAGCAGTTACTGGGCAGGGGCCGGGAACACTGAAGCTTTCTTT
TRBJ1-1 TRBV18 TRBD1 . CASSPLDRAGTEAFF TGTGCCAGCTCACCTTTGGACAGGGCTGGGACTGAAGCTTTCTTT
TRBJ2-1 TRBV7-9 . . CASSPPGRGLYNEQFF TGTGCCAGCAGCCCTCCCGGGCGGGGGCTCTACAATGAGCAGTTCTTC
TRBJ1-2 TRBV19 . . CAGRDDYGYTF TGTGCCGGCCGGGACGACTACGGCTACACCTTC
TRBJ2-7 TRBV11-3 . . CASSSQGYEQYF TGTGCCAGCAGCTCACAGGGCTACGAGCAGTACTTC
TRBJ2-5 TRBV10-2 . . CASSVNTQETQYF TGCGCCAGCAGTGTTAACACTCAAGAGACCCAGTACTTC
TRBJ2-2 TRBV5-8 . . CASTSGEVTGELFF TGTGCCAGCACCTCGGGAGAAGTAACCGGGGAGCTGTTTTTT
TRBJ2-7 TRBV11-2 TRBD2 . CASSRRLAGEAYEQYF TGTGCCAGCAGCCGTCGACTAGCGGGAGAGGCCTACGAGCAGTACTTC
TRBJ2-2 TRBV14 . . CASSQVVGGRVGGELFF TGTGCCAGCAGCCAAGTAGTTGGGGGCCGTGTTGGCGGGGAGCTGTTTTTT
TRBJ2-7 TRBV12-1 . . CASSLGQGRYEQYF TGTGCCAGCAGCTTGGGACAGGGACGGTACGAGCAGTACTTC
TRBJ2-7 TRBV28 . . CASSSVYEQYF TGTGCCAGCAGTTCCGTGTACGAGCAGTACTTC
TRBJ2-1 TRBV19 . . CASSLWASDNEQFF TGTGCCAGTAGTCTCTGGGCCTCCGACAATGAGCAGTTCTTC
TRBJ2-1 TRBV15 TRBD1 . CATSGRGLWNEQFF TGTGCCACCAGCGGCAGGGGGTTGTGGAATGAGCAGTTCTTC
TRBJ2-5 TRBV18 . . CASLFEQRETQYF TGTGCCAGTCTTTTTGAGCAGCGAGAGACCCAGTACTTC
TRBJ2-1 TRBV5-1 . . CASSLSPVSDEQFF TGCGCCAGCAGCTTGTCCCCTGTCTCGGATGAGCAGTTCTTC
TRBJ1-5 TRBV19 . . CASSSTVRGNQPQHF TGTGCCAGTAGTTCGACAGTCCGGGGCAATCAGCCCCAGCATTTT
TRBJ2-2 TRBV18 TRBD2 . CASSAGLAGNTGELFF TGTGCCAGCTCAGCGGGACTAGCGGGTAACACCGGGGAGCTGTTTTTT
TRBJ2-1 TRBV10-1 . . CASSDRPYNEQFF TGCGCCAGCAGTGACCGCCCCTACAATGAGCAGTTCTTC
TRBJ2-1 TRBV15 TRBD2 . CATSLGLAWNEQFF TGTGCCACCAGCTTGGGACTAGCGTGGAATGAGCAGTTCTTC
TRBJ2-5 TRBV5-4 TRBD2 . CASSLGAGEETQYF TGTGCCAGCAGCTTGGGAGCGGGAGAGGAGACCCAGTACTTC
TRBJ2-1 TRBV4-1 . . CASSQSALDEQFF TGCGCCAGCAGCCAATCCGCACTCGATGAGCAGTTCTTC
TRBJ2-1 TRBV11-2 . . CASSLGASDYNEQFF TGTGCCAGCAGCTTAGGGGCTAGCGATTACAATGAGCAGTTCTTC
TRBJ1-3 TRBV2 . once CASSEASSLWENTIYF TGTGCCAGCAGTGAAGCATCCAGTCTCTGGGAAAACACCATATATTTT
TRBJ2-3 TRBV11-2 . . CASSLRGGSTDTQYF TGTGCCAGCAGCTTACGAGGCGGGAGCACAGATACGCAGTATTTT
TRBJ1-2 TRBV6-1 . once CASNTGIVTNYGYTF TGTGCCAGCAATACAGGAATAGTCACTAACTATGGCTACACCTTC
TRBJ2-1 TRBV18 . . CASSPPSGVNEQFF TGTGCCAGCTCACCACCCTCCGGGGTCAATGAGCAGTTCTTC
TRBJ2-2 TRBV9 . . CATSQGVNTGELFF TGTGCCACATCCCAGGGAGTTAACACCGGGGAGCTGTTTTTT
TRBJ1-4 TRBV5-4 . . CASSLGQGREKLFF TGTGCCAGCAGCTTGGGGCAGGGAAGGGAAAAACTGTTTTTT
TRBJ2-5 TRBV7-6 . . CASSRNTGNQETQYF TGTGCCAGCAGCCGTAACACAGGGAACCAAGAGACCCAGTACTTC
TRBJ2-1 TRBV28 . . CASSLLQEQFF TGTGCCAGCAGTTTACTGCAGGAGCAGTTCTTC
TRBJ2-3 TRBV18 TRBD1 . CASSPRQGDTDTQYF TGTGCCAGCTCACCACGGCAGGGGGACACAGATACGCAGTATTTT
TRBJ2-1 TRBV7-8 . . CASSPGNNEQFF TGTGCCAGCAGCCCAGGAAACAATGAGCAGTTCTTC
TRBJ2-1 TRBV5-1 . . CASSLDRRVRAYNEQFF TGCGCCAGCAGCTTGGACAGGAGGGTAAGGGCCTACAATGAGCAGTTCTTC
TRBJ2-3 TRBV5-1 TRBD2 . CASSLARLSSGAGSSTDTQYF TGCGCCAGCAGCTTGGCCCGGTTGTCTAGCGGGGCCGGATCGAGCACAGATACGCAGTATTTT
TRBJ2-7 TRBV20-1 . . CSARYNEQYF TGCAGTGCTAGATACAACGAGCAGTACTTC
TRBJ2-7 TRBV5-6 . . CASSLVHRVEEQYF TGTGCCAGCAGCTTGGTGCACAGGGTCGAGGAGCAGTACTTC
TRBJ1-5 TRBV28 . . CASIRSGNQPQHF TGTGCCAGCATCCGGTCCGGGAATCAGCCCCAGCATTTT
TRBJ1-2 TRBV28 . once CASNRASGGYTF TGTGCCAGCAATCGGGCAAGCGGAGGCTACACCTTC
TRBJ2-1 TRBV7-9 TRBD2 . CASSLPRLAGAGNEQFF TGTGCCAGCAGCTTACCGAGACTAGCGGGAGCAGGGAATGAGCAGTTCTTC
TRBJ2-7 TRBV4-1 . . CASSEWPQSNGAEQYF TGCGCCAGCAGCGAGTGGCCGCAGTCCAACGGGGCCGAGCAGTACTTC
TRBJ2-1 TRBV7-7 . . CASSSGHPYNEQFF TGTGCCAGCAGCTCCGGGCACCCGTACAATGAGCAGTTCTTC
TRBJ2-3 TRBV29-1 . . CSVEYRGGPGTDTQYF TGCAGCGTTGAATATAGGGGGGGCCCTGGGACAGATACGCAGTATTTT
TRBJ2-5 TRBV27 TRBD1 once CASSSGQGTYETQYF TGTGCCAGCAGTTCGGGACAGGGAACGTATGAGACCCAGTACTTC
TRBJ2-1 TRBV6-4 TRBD2 . CASSPRGGSSSGKDNEQFF TGTGCCAGCAGCCCGCGCGGGGGGTCCTCTAGCGGGAAGGACAATGAGCAGTTCTTC
TRBJ2-2 TRBV5-1 . . CASSFSHVSGELFF TGCGCCAGCAGCTTTTCCCACGTGTCCGGGGAGCTGTTTTTT
TRBJ1-5 TRBV13 . . CASSLGGVGDQPQHF TGTGCCAGCAGCTTAGGGGGGGTAGGTGATCAGCCCCAGCATTTT
TRBJ2-4 TRBV2 TRBD1 . CASSNDRGGNIQYF TGTGCCAGCAGTAATGACAGGGGGGGAAACATTCAGTACTTC
TRBJ2-3 TRBV5-1 . . CASSLVQNTDTQYF TGCGCCAGCAGCTTGGTACAAAACACAGATACGCAGTATTTT
TRBJ1-1 TRBV9 . . CASSYEGKGTEAFF TGTGCCAGCAGTTACGAGGGGAAGGGCACTGAAGCTTTCTTT
TRBJ2-5 TRBV5-4 TRBD2 . CASSSVARGRLEETQYF TGTGCCAGCAGCTCCGTGGCTCGCGGGAGGTTGGAAGAGACCCAGTACTTC
TRBJ1-1 TRBV5-1 . . CASSLSRPDTEAFF TGCGCCAGCAGCCTTAGTCGCCCGGACACTGAAGCTTTCTTT
TRBJ2-7 TRBV7-2 . . CASSLLHSGLAANTYEQYF TGTGCCAGCAGCTTATTGCACTCGGGCTTAGCGGCGAATACCTACGAGCAGTACTTC
TRBJ2-5 TRBV25-1 TRBD2 . CASSGEGKETQYF TGTGCCAGCAGTGGGGAGGGAAAAGAGACCCAGTACTTC